The T cell receptor beta chain described here comes from a study of blood T cells in healthy people across ages. Points from the study as a whole: Relative to aged donors, long-lived donors carried more naive CD4+ cells and displayed higher diversity.

It was with a sample-barcoded 5' primer and a J-beta primer mix that a second PCR of roughly 7 to 12 cycles was run. Every sample produced at least 2.5 million CDR3-containing paired-end reads. TCRdb called the 5' RACE reads again in MiXCR, with one record for every CDR3 protein. The table includes fewer than 800,000 distinct CDR3 sequences, around 49% detected once. Of note for this clonotype: Its specificity is unknown.

V lost 5 bases, J lost 8 bases, and 10 bases lay in between. CDR1 and CDR2 from the germline V gene are MNHEY and SVGEGT. The CDR3 totals 12 residues. The clonotype was recovered from a woman aged 60-75 years in good health. The genes are TRBV6-2 or TRBV6-3 and TRBJ2-1, with no clear D. The sample was blood. CDR3 residues: CASSDPIHEQFF. Written as DNA, the CDR3 is TGTGCCAGCAGTGACCCAATCCATGAGCAGTTCTTC.